The sequence of this T cell receptor beta chain was determined in a study of cytomegalovirus exposure and HLA in healthy donors. Findings and caveats of the study: Cytomegalovirus status was reportedly diagnosed by the classifier with high sensitivity and specificity. That first-cohort TCR clusters tended to co-occur in the 95 to 150 validation repertoires was found in a later analysis.

The CDR3 loop spans 13 amino acids. Deletions cut 6 bases from V and 4 bases from J, with 13 bases between. In germline, CDR1 is MNHNS, CDR2 SASEGT. Here immunoSEQ multiplex PCR was the method, and the copy in TCRdb shows in-frame clones only, minus some. This sample carries some 140,000 clones, approximately 84% of them seen once, and the ten largest clones take roughly 1.4%. As concerns this clone: Its antigen is unknown.

The V and J genes are TRBV6-1 and TRBJ2-7, with D uncertain. This clonotype originated in a young woman in good health and CMV-seronegative. The sample taken for sequencing was PBMCs. The CDR3 sequence: CASSSGMGYEQYF. The CDR3 coding sequence is TGTGCCAGCAGCTCGGGTATGGGTTACGAGCAGTACTTC.